Following are 25 T cell receptor beta chains from one sample sequenced in a study of T cells in Graves' hyperthyroidism and ophthalmopathy. Amplified TCR beta CDR3 regions derived from RNA transcripts. The primer set for the first-round RT-PCR of the TCR CDR3 was HTBI. TCRdb recomputed calls from the multiplex PCR reads with MiXCR, one row per CDR3 protein. The sample lists about 270,000 distinct CDR3 sequences, roughly 15% occurring once. The sequenced sample consisted of blood. These receptors originate from a woman aged 45-59 years with Graves' hyperthyroidism that later progressed to Graves' ophthalmopathy.

This clonotype was seen repeatedly, ten times or more. The chain recombines TRBV7-3 with TRBJ2-3; D may be TRBD1 (5 bases). Per germline, CDR1 SGHTA and CDR2 FQGTGA. Trimming pared 2 bases from V and 0 bases from J, leaving 15 bases between. The CDR3 sequence is 17 residues long. The CDR3, as DNA: TGTGCCAGCAGCTTATTGGTAGGGGATCGTAGCACAGATACGCAGTATTTT. Its translation is CASSLLVGDRSTDTQYF.

This clonotype was recorded only once. The rearrangement joins TRBV28 to TRBJ2-3; 12 bases fit TRBD2. This CDR3 contains 16 residues. The germline V gene encodes CDR1 MDHEN and CDR2 SYDVKM. Trimming removed 5 bases from V and 2 bases from J; junction bases left unmatched: 5. This CDR3 is CASSQTSGGFTDTQYF. The CDR3, as DNA: TGTGCCAGCAGTCAGACTAGCGGGGGTTTCACAGATACGCAGTATTTT.

This chain links TRBV6-2 or TRBV6-3 with TRBJ1-1, with no clear D. CDR1 and CDR2 (germline): MNHEY, SVGEGT. Trimming took off 5 bases at V and 5 bases at J, with 15 bases between the two ends. This CDR3 is 14 amino acids long. The CDR3 nucleotides read TGTGCCAGCAGTCCCCGGGTGCAAGGAACTGAAGCTTTCTTT. Residues: CASSPRVQGTEAFF.

This clonotype was recorded many times. V and J are TRBV5-1 and TRBJ1-1; D uncertain. The CDR3 runs 11 residues. Trimming pared 0 bases from V and 7 bases from J, leaving 4 bases between. Germline V lookup: CDR1 SGHRS, CDR2 YFSETQ. Here the CDR3 reads CASSLGNEAFF. DNA for the CDR3: TGCGCCAGCAGCTTGGGTAATGAAGCTTTCTTT.

The sample holds many counts of this clonotype. The chain's CDR3 is CASSSLTSGTYNEQFF. For the CDR3, the DNA is TGTGCCAGCAGTTCCCTGACTAGCGGGACCTACAATGAGCAGTTCTTC. The chain employs TRBV28 and TRBJ2-1, with 11 positions matching TRBD2. Looked up from germline, CDR1 is MDHEN and CDR2 is SYDVKM. V shed 4 bases and J 2 bases; nucleotides not matched to a gene: 4. There are 16 residues in the CDR3.

This clonotype showed up just a few times. The genes are TRBV12-3 or TRBV12-4 and TRBJ1-6, with TRBD1 identical over 10 bases. This CDR3 contains 16 residues. J lost 5 bases, V lost 7 bases, and 8 bases had no gene match. CDR3 protein: CASKRQGAGDNSPLHF. In nucleotides, the CDR3 is TGTGCCAGCAAGAGACAGGGGGCGGGCGATAATTCACCCCTCCACTTT.

This clonotype has at least ten counts. At one boundary the junction diverges from the germline segment, which might be a read error. CDR3 sequence (DNA): TGTGCCAGCAGCTTGGTTCTTAGCGGGAGACCCCAAGACTTC. Its translation is CASSLVLSGRPQDF. V gene TRBV5-5 combines with J gene TRBJ2-5; 9 nucleotides align to TRBD2. This CDR3 region has 14 residues. From germline, CDR1 is SGHKS and CDR2 YYEKEE (reference sequence). The variable domain in full, completed from reference TRBV5-5 and TRBJ2-5, reads DAGVTQSPTHLIKTRGQQVTLRCSPISGHKSVSWYQQVLGQGPQFIFQYYEKEERGRGNFPDRFSARQFPNYSSELNVNALLLGDSALYLCASSLVLSGRPQDFGPGTRLLVL.

This clonotype has ten or more counts. The chain combines TRBV28 with TRBJ2-3; D possibly corresponds to TRBD2 (5 bases). Germline lookup yields CDR1 MDHEN and CDR2 SYDVKM. The CDR3 has 15 residues. V lost 4 bases to trimming and J lost 4 bases, with 15 bases between them. The CDR3 nucleotides are TGTGCCAGCAGTTCCCTCGGCGTGAGGGCAGATACGCAGTATTTT. Translating it yields CASSSLGVRADTQYF.

This clonotype was seen at least ten times. The chain carries TRBV20-1 and TRBJ2-5; D tentatively fits TRBD1 or TRBD2 (6 bases each). CDR1 is DFQATT and CDR2 is SNEGSKA in the germline V gene (reference sequence). The CDR3 consists of 13 residues. V lost 3 bases and J 2 bases, leaving 10 bases between the germline ends. The CDR3 loop is CSASGGGQETQYF. CDR3 nucleotides: TGCAGTGCTAGTGGAGGGGGTCAAGAGACCCAGTACTTC.

This rearrangement joins TRBV10-3 to TRBJ1-3; the D gene is possibly TRBD1 (5 bases). Germline V lookup: CDR1 ENHRY, CDR2 SYGVKD. The CDR3 length is 14 residues. V lost 4 bases and J 0 bases, leaving 7 bases between the germline ends. DNA for the CDR3: TGTGCCATCAGTGTAGGGGTCTCTGGAAACACCATATATTTT. Protein product: CAISVGVSGNTIYF.

This clonotype came up a few times. The junction differs from germline at one of its ends, possibly a read error. The V call is TRBV25-1, the J call TRBJ2-1, with 10 bases matching TRBD2. CDR1 and CDR2 from the germline V gene are MGHDK and SYGVNS. The CDR3 covers 17 residues. CDR3 amino acids: CVSRDLLAGGDYNEQFF. The CDR3 bases are TGTGTCAGCAGGGACCTTTTAGCGGGAGGCGATTACAATGAGCAGTTCTTC.

This clonotype was observed many times. The chain couples TRBV20-1 to TRBJ2-2; 7 bases are shared with TRBD2. V gave up 7 bases and J gave up 4 bases; unmatched junction bases: 9. Per germline, CDR1 DFQATT and CDR2 SNEGSKA (reference sequence). The CDR3 length is 14 residues. The CDR3 protein is CSVPGSGITGELFF. The CDR3 DNA follows: TGCAGTGTCCCGGGGAGCGGGATCACCGGGGAGCTGTTTTTT.

V usage is TRBV9 and J usage is TRBJ2-7; 10 bases line up with TRBD2. The CDR3 is 14 amino acids. J was trimmed by 3 bases and V by 7 bases; bases with no gene match: 7. The germline gives CDR1 SGDLS, CDR2 YYNGEE. This CDR3 reads CASSTSGKRYEQYF. Written as DNA, the CDR3 is TGTGCCAGCTCTACTAGCGGGAAGCGCTACGAGCAGTACTTC.

Ten or more counts support this clonotype. The gene calls are TRBV5-8 and TRBJ2-1, with 8 positions matching TRBD2. CDR3 length equals 14 residues. J lost 6 bases, V lost 4 bases, and 6 bases had no gene match. Germline V gene sequence: CDR1 SGHTS, CDR2 YDEGEE. CDR3 loop: CASSVTSGLNEQFF. The CDR3 coding sequence is TGTGCCAGCAGCGTAACTAGCGGCCTCAATGAGCAGTTCTTC.

The sample holds a few counts of this clonotype. The V and J genes are TRBV29-1 and TRBJ2-2; 10 bases are a match to TRBD1. The germline V gene has CDR1 SQVTM and CDR2 ANQGSEA. The CDR3 has 13 residues. Germline trimming cut 6 bases from V and 6 bases from J; bases unmatched to any gene: 4. The CDR3 bases are TGCAGCGTAGGGACAGGGGAAGCCGGGGAGCTGTTTTTT. Its protein is CSVGTGEAGELFF.

In its sample, this clonotype was seen many times. The chain employs TRBV12-3 or TRBV12-4 and TRBJ1-2, with 10 bases identical to TRBD1. The ends lost 5 bases at V and 8 bases at J; junction bases unmatched: 8. CDR3 size: 14 residues. The CDR3 bases are TGTGCCAGCAGTCCTGACAGGGGGCGATGGGGCTACACCTTC. The encoded protein is CASSPDRGRWGYTF.

At least ten counts were recorded for this clonotype. CDR3 residues: CASSKDRLNSPLHF. CDR3 DNA sequence: TGCGCCAGCAGCAAGGACAGGCTGAATTCACCCCTCCACTTT. The chain employs TRBV5-1 and TRBJ1-6; 7 nucleotides match TRBD1. The CDR3 sequence is 14 residues long. Germline values: CDR1 SGHRS, CDR2 YFSETQ. V dropped 4 bases and J dropped 7; count of bases not matched to a gene: 5.

This clonotype was recorded a few times. This chain uses TRBV7-9 with TRBJ1-2; D not resolved. The V gene lost 5 bases and the J gene lost 8 bases, with 18 bases spanning the gap. CDR3 size: 14 residues. Germline values: CDR1 SEHNR, CDR2 FQNEAQ (reference sequence). Here the CDR3 reads CASSLRPSAVGYTF. The DNA of the CDR3 is TGTGCCAGCAGCCTTCGACCGAGCGCTGTAGGCTACACCTTC.

In its sample, this clonotype was seen a few times. The chain employs TRBV7-9 and TRBJ2-6, with 8 bases that match TRBD1. From germline, CDR1 is SEHNR and CDR2 FQNEAQ (reference sequence). The CDR3 length is 19 residues. With 1 base clipped from V and 6 bases from J, the junction kept 14 bases outside the gene matches. The DNA of the CDR3 is TGTGCCAGCAGCTTAGTGGACAGGGTCTACTTGCGTGCGGCCAACGTCCTGACTTTC. Amino acids: CASSLVDRVYLRAANVLTF.

This clonotype has just a few counts. V usage is TRBV3-1 and J usage is TRBJ1-2, with D perhaps TRBD1 (6 bases). Germline lookup yields CDR1 LGHDT and CDR2 YNNKEL (reference sequence). V lost 2 bases and J lost 8, with 15 bases in between. The CDR3 sequence is 14 residues long. This CDR3 reads CASSQYRGLWGYTF. CDR3 DNA: TGTGCCAGCAGCCAATATCGGGGGCTGTGGGGCTACACCTTC.

Only a few counts were recorded for this clonotype. The chain recombines TRBV14 with TRBJ1-6; maybe TRBD1 (6 bases). V was shortened by 0 bases and J by 9 bases, with 15 bases between the two germline ends. CDR3 length equals 16 residues. Germline V gene sequence: CDR1 SGHDN, CDR2 FVKESK. DNA of the CDR3: TGTGCCAGCAGCCAAGATTGGGGGCTGGAGGGTTCACCCCTCCACTTT. Protein: CASSQDWGLEGSPLHF.

V is TRBV5-1 and J is TRBJ1-5; D remains ambiguous. V shed 0 bases and J shed 4 bases, with 8 bases lying between them. The CDR3 consists of 14 residues. Germline V gene sequence: CDR1 SGHRS, CDR2 YFSETQ. The CDR3 bases are TGCGCCAGCAGCTTGGGACCGCATAATCAGCCCCAGCATTTT. This codes for CASSLGPHNQPQHF.

The V call is TRBV20-1, the J call TRBJ2-3, with 11 nucleotides matching TRBD2. The germline gives CDR1 DFQATT, CDR2 SNEGSKA (reference sequence). The CDR3 loop spans 16 amino acids. V was pared by 2 bases and J by 4 bases, with 8 bases of the junction left unmatched. This CDR3 is CSARHPSGRPPDTQYF. The DNA of the CDR3 is TGCAGTGCTAGACACCCTAGCGGGAGGCCTCCAGATACGCAGTATTTT.

This clonotype was seen at least ten times. The chain recombines TRBV2 with TRBJ2-1, with D perhaps TRBD2 (6 bases). Trimming shortened V by 7 bases and J by 7 bases, and 17 bases separated the two germline ends. CDR1 is SNHLY, CDR2 FYNNEI, per germline. The CDR3 covers 14 residues. The CDR3 is CASTKRERSNEQFF. For the CDR3, the DNA is TGTGCCAGCACGAAACGGGAGAGAAGTAATGAGCAGTTCTTC.

This clonotype was counted ten times or more. V usage is TRBV3-1 and J usage is TRBJ2-7, with TRBD2 identical over 13 bases. The CDR3 is made up of 18 amino acids. Germline V gene lookup returns CDR1 LGHDT and CDR2 YNNKEL (reference sequence). V was clipped by 1 base and J by 0 bases; unmatched bases: 6. This chain's CDR3 is CASSQVGLAGPVSYEQYF. CDR3 DNA: TGTGCCAGCAGCCAAGTGGGACTAGCGGGGCCAGTCTCCTACGAGCAGTACTTC.